A selection of T cell receptor beta chains follows, all from one sample in a study of blood T cell repertoires in COVID-19. Using immunoSEQ multiplex PCR, the repertoire was profiled, and TCRdb retains in-frame clones only, with some absent. This table has tens of thousands of clones, about 90% appearing once. Sequencing was done on a sample of peripheral blood. Every receptor here comes from a woman over 75 with active or convalescent COVID-19. Each CDR3 is given with its conserved first and last residue. Each record gives: CDR3 protein, J gene, clone size, V gene. The size entry is marked missing in some rows and otherwise reads once, few, many or a size class.

CDR3aa: CASRDRGGNGYTF; j_gene: TRBJ1-2; abundance: NA; v_gene: TRBV2
CDR3aa: CASTTGGPVRANYGYTF; j_gene: TRBJ1-2; abundance: NA; v_gene: TRBV5-4
CDR3aa: CASKGQKTQPQHF; j_gene: TRBJ1-5; abundance: NA; v_gene: TRBV19
CDR3aa: CASSQDPQTGTNEKLFF; j_gene: TRBJ1-4; abundance: NA; v_gene: TRBV14
CDR3aa: CASSQLSGASPGYTF; j_gene: TRBJ1-2; abundance: few; v_gene: TRBV3-1/TRBV3-2
CDR3aa: CASSSTWTYGYTF; j_gene: TRBJ1-2; abundance: NA; v_gene: TRBV27
CDR3aa: CASSSRRRGGQETQYF; j_gene: TRBJ2-5; abundance: NA; v_gene: TRBV7-8
CDR3aa: CASSFAGQGAFTEAFF; j_gene: TRBJ1-1; abundance: NA; v_gene: TRBV5-1
CDR3aa: CASSLDKREQYF; j_gene: TRBJ2-7; abundance: once; v_gene: TRBV11-2
CDR3aa: CASSNTPNTQYF; j_gene: TRBJ2-3; abundance: few; v_gene: TRBV7-2
CDR3aa: CASSSLAGGPRNEQFF; j_gene: TRBJ2-1; abundance: once; v_gene: TRBV5-1
CDR3aa: CASSLDRRSAEAFF; j_gene: TRBJ1-1; abundance: NA; v_gene: TRBV19
CDR3aa: CAISPTVTSGETQYF; j_gene: TRBJ2-5; abundance: NA; v_gene: TRBV10-3
CDR3aa: CASSLPGRYYGYTF; j_gene: TRBJ1-2; abundance: NA; v_gene: TRBV5-6
CDR3aa: CASSPPSVFNEQFF; j_gene: TRBJ2-1; abundance: NA; v_gene: TRBV18
CDR3aa: CASSIGLAGGRDEQFF; j_gene: TRBJ2-1; abundance: NA; v_gene: TRBV19
CDR3aa: CASTATGGTEAFF; j_gene: TRBJ1-1; abundance: NA; v_gene: TRBV19
CDR3aa: CASSLGQGNTIYF; j_gene: TRBJ1-3; abundance: NA; v_gene: TRBV4-3
CDR3aa: CASSLLLGHLNTDTQYF; j_gene: TRBJ2-3; abundance: NA; v_gene: TRBV5-4
CDR3aa: CASSLSAGREETQYF; j_gene: TRBJ2-5; abundance: NA; v_gene: TRBV3-1/TRBV3-2
CDR3aa: CASSPRAGERQETQYF; j_gene: TRBJ2-5; abundance: NA; v_gene: TRBV3-1/TRBV3-2
CDR3aa: CASGYRGNEQFF; j_gene: TRBJ2-1; abundance: NA; v_gene: TRBV19
CDR3aa: CASSQFSQGAYSNQPQHF; j_gene: TRBJ1-5; abundance: NA; v_gene: TRBV23-1
CDR3aa: CASSLEAGVPDEQYF; j_gene: TRBJ2-7; abundance: NA; v_gene: TRBV5-4
CDR3aa: CASSLNTGELFF; j_gene: TRBJ2-2; abundance: NA; v_gene: TRBV10-1
CDR3aa: CASSLGAANYGYTF; j_gene: TRBJ1-2; abundance: NA; v_gene: TRBV27
CDR3aa: CASSLSGTHYEQYF; j_gene: TRBJ2-7; abundance: NA; v_gene: TRBV11-3
CDR3aa: CASSQPGQAPNYGYTF; j_gene: TRBJ1-2; abundance: NA; v_gene: TRBV3-1/TRBV3-2
CDR3aa: CAIRGAGVYTF; j_gene: TRBJ1-2; abundance: NA; v_gene: TRBV10-3
CDR3aa: CASSETGRTPGEQFF; j_gene: TRBJ2-1; abundance: NA; v_gene: TRBV5-6
CDR3aa: CASSQIQGPITNEKLFF; j_gene: TRBJ1-4; abundance: NA; v_gene: TRBV4-2
CDR3aa: CATLRTGVSTDTQYF; j_gene: TRBJ2-3; abundance: NA; v_gene: TRBV10-2
CDR3aa: CSVEEALAGIYEQYF; j_gene: TRBJ2-7; abundance: NA; v_gene: TRBV29-1
CDR3aa: CASSLEGGDSPLHF; j_gene: TRBJ1-6; abundance: NA; v_gene: TRBV5-4
CDR3aa: CASSRGDTQYF; j_gene: TRBJ2-3; abundance: NA; v_gene: TRBV5-6
CDR3aa: CASTEEAAGANVLTF; j_gene: TRBJ2-6; abundance: NA; v_gene: TRBV2
CDR3aa: CASSQVMGRALFF; j_gene: TRBJ1-4; abundance: NA; v_gene: TRBV4-3
CDR3aa: CASSLGAGLAGGITDTQYF; j_gene: TRBJ2-3; abundance: NA; v_gene: TRBV5-4
CDR3aa: CAISVSGGAADTQYF; j_gene: TRBJ2-3; abundance: NA; v_gene: TRBV10-3
CDR3aa: CASADGGVNTEAFF; j_gene: TRBJ1-1; abundance: once; v_gene: TRBV25-1
CDR3aa: CASSKTGVTEAFF; j_gene: TRBJ1-1; abundance: NA; v_gene: TRBV5-6
CDR3aa: CASSGTGNSPLHF; j_gene: TRBJ1-6; abundance: NA; v_gene: TRBV24-1